This T cell receptor (beta chain) appears in the sequencing data of a study of cytomegalovirus exposure and HLA in healthy donors. Trimming stripped 2 bases from V and 4 bases from J, with 8 bases between. The germline CDR1 and CDR2 sequences are MNHNS and SASEGT. This CDR3 spans 13 amino acids. Every donor was a healthy person donating bone marrow. PCR was performed using 60 Vbeta and 13 Jbeta primers. Only in-frame clones appear in the TCRdb table, and some are missing; sequencing was by immunoSEQ multiplex PCR. Of approximately 150,000 clones listed, over 65% were seen once; the top ten hold about 2.5%. Overall study findings and caveats: Researchers reported that a few CMV-associated chains were confirmed in vitro as CMV antigen-specific. Later on, an analysis found that several of the most significant clusters appeared to be linked to common viral pathogens, which included parvovirus B19.

A word on this clone: Its matching antigen is unknown.

Specimen: PBMCs. V gene TRBV6-1 combines with J gene TRBJ1-2; D uncertain. The receptor's source is a woman aged 40 to 49 in good health and CMV-seropositive. This chain's CDR3 is CASSESHVYGYTF. CDR3 DNA: TGTGCCAGCAGTGAATCCCATGTCTATGGCTACACCTTC.